This T cell receptor (beta chain) was captured by sequencing in a study of control samples from healthy donors and cancer patients. Data came from immunoSEQ multiplex PCR; TCRdb stores just in-frame clones and leaves some out. This sample carries around 50,000 clones, approximately 90% of them seen once, and the ten largest clones take around 1%. The CDR3 has 15 amino acids. Trimming took 3 bases from V and 2 from J; bases not matched to a gene: 7. CDR1 and CDR2 (germline): MNHEY, SMNVEV (reference sequence). V gene TRBV27 combines with J gene TRBJ2-7, with TRBD1 identical over 7 bases. Material for sequencing was PBMCs. This clonotype originated in a man aged 25-45 years with colorectal cancer. The CDR3: CASSFRAGGTYEQYV. The DNA for the CDR3 is TGTGCCAGCAGTTTTAGGGCAGGGGGAACCTACGAGCAGTACGTC.